This TCR beta chain comes out of a study of a mutant IDH1 vaccine in newly diagnosed glioma. The germline gives CDR1 SGHRS, CDR2 YFSETQ. The CDR3 covers 16 residues. Trimming took 3 bases from V and 5 from J; bases not matched to a gene: 10. Comments on this clone: What it binds is not known.

This table comes from immunoSEQ multiplex PCR, and its TCRdb copy is limited to in-frame clones, with some not included. Here the sample spans about 130,000 clones, about four fifths being singletons. This sample's time point: week 11, during vaccination. Doses consisted of 300 ug of mutant IDH1 20-mer peptide each, paired with topical imiquimod. This clonotype originated in a man aged 40-50 years with glioma. The chain carries TRBV5-1 and TRBJ2-5, with TRBD1 matching 10 bases. This specimen was PBMCs, taken from a glioma patient whose treatment included an IDH1 peptide vaccine. The CDR3 loop reads CASSSWSGTGEETQYF. Here the CDR3 DNA reads TGCGCCAGCAGCTCCTGGTCCGGGACAGGGGAGGAGACCCAGTACTTC.